These 8 T cell receptor beta chains came from one sample sequenced in a study of blood T cell repertoires in COVID-19. Using immunoSEQ multiplex PCR, the repertoire was profiled, and TCRdb retains in-frame clones only, with some absent. The sample shows 250,000 or so clones, about four fifths of them seen only once. Sample: peripheral blood. The source of these receptors is a woman in her 40s who had recovered from COVID-19.

V gene TRBV5-1 combines with J gene TRBJ2-2, with TRBD2 as a possible D gene (5 bases). The CDR3 consists of 15 residues. V gave up 2 bases and J gave up 4 bases, with 12 bases separating them. Germline CDR1 reads SGHRS; CDR2 reads YFSETQ. CDR3 sequence: CASSFDYNPTGELFF. The CDR3 nucleotides are TGCGCCAGCAGCTTTGACTACAACCCCACCGGGGAGCTGTTTTTT. The full variable domain, its missing parts supplied by reference TRBV5-1 and TRBJ2-2, is KAGVTQTPRYLIKTRGQQVTLSCSPISGHRSVSWYQQTPGQGLQFLFEYFSETQRNKGNFPGRFSGRQFSNSRSEMNVSTLELGDSALYLCASSFDYNPTGELFFGEGSRLTVL.

This rearrangement joins TRBV5-8 to TRBJ2-7; 7 nucleotides align to TRBD1. Trimming removed 2 bases from V and 0 bases from J; junction bases left unmatched: 5. Germline V gene data show CDR1 as SGHTS and CDR2 as YDEGEE. The CDR3 totals 15 residues. DNA for the CDR3: TGTGCCAGCAGCTTTTCCGACAGGGACTCCTACGAGCAGTACTTC. It is translated as CASSFSDRDSYEQYF.

Here the CDR3 reads CASSDVIAGGELFF. The CDR3 DNA reads as TGTGCCAGCAGTGACGTAATAGCGGGGGGGGAGCTGTTTTTT. The chain recombines TRBV2 with TRBJ2-2; 8 bases match TRBD2. Germline CDR1 is SNHLY and CDR2 is FYNNEI. V was clipped by 3 bases and J by 8 bases; unmatched bases: 5. The CDR3 length is 14 residues.

This chain connects TRBV28 to TRBJ1-2, with D uncertain. The CDR3 contains 12 residues. Germline values: CDR1 MDHEN, CDR2 SYDVKM. V lost 7 bases to trimming and J lost 1 base, with 7 bases between them. CDR3 sequence (DNA): TGTGCCAGCACTTCTCTTAACTATGGCTACACCTTC. This translates into CASTSLNYGYTF.

This chain joins TRBV2 and TRBJ1-1; D gene unclear. Trimming shortened V by 7 bases and J by 2 bases, and 14 bases separated the two germline ends. The CDR3 is 14 amino acids. The germline CDR1 and CDR2 sequences are SNHLY and FYNNEI. CDR3 in amino acids: CASIKEAPNTEAFF. DNA for the CDR3: TGTGCCAGCATCAAGGAGGCGCCCAACACTGAAGCTTTCTTT.

The chain uses TRBV6-5 and TRBJ1-2; TRBD1 is a possible D gene (5 bases). Germline V lookup: CDR1 MNHEY, CDR2 SVGAGI. With 5 bases removed from V and 3 bases from J, the gap between germline ends came to 16 bases. This CDR3 has 15 residues. The CDR3 DNA reads as TGTGCCAGCAGTCCAGCCAGCAGGGTACACTATGGCTACACCTTC. It translates to CASSPASRVHYGYTF.

This chain uses TRBV5-1 with TRBJ2-5, with 9 bases matching TRBD2. The CDR3 has 15 amino acids. J lost 5 bases, V lost 5 bases, and 10 bases had no gene match. Germline V gene lookup returns CDR1 SGHRS and CDR2 YFSETQ. The CDR3 coding sequence is TGCGCCAGCAGTACGTTGCGGGGGGGCCAGGAGACCCAGTACTTC. Protein product: CASSTLRGGQETQYF.

V gene TRBV10-3 combines with J gene TRBJ1-5; a weak D match, TRBD1 (5 bases). This CDR3 has 13 residues. From germline, CDR1 is ENHRY and CDR2 SYGVKD. The germline V and J ends were trimmed by 8 bases and 4 bases, with 12 bases remaining between them. In DNA form, the CDR3 reads TGTGCCATCGCGCAGGGAGGGAATCAGCCCCAGCATTTT. As protein: CAIAQGGNQPQHF.